This TCR beta chain was recorded in a study of CD8+CD57+ T cells in acquired aplastic anemia. Overall study context: Mean DNA quantity obtained from sorted CD4+ and CD8+ cells was approximately 3 ug.

This clonotype was seen at least ten times. Its target is unknown. Flow cytometry had shown expanded CD8+CD57+ cells in the patients chosen for sequencing. The cohort consisted entirely of patients having severe acquired aplastic anemia. Study-wide points: Patients and controls were found to share 25 to 35 CD8+ CDR3 sequences. Patients were compared with controls for CD8+ Simpson's diversity, and no significant difference emerged.

The CDR3 is 15 amino acids. Germline trimming cut 5 bases from V and 7 bases from J; bases unmatched to any gene: 13. The V gene's germline CDR1 is PRHDT and CDR2 FYEKMQ (reference sequence). The template for TCR beta VDJ and CDR3 sequence profiling was genomic DNA. Using its own MiXCR run on the reads, TCRdb lists one record per CDR3 protein. The sample lists 150,000 or so distinct CDR3 sequences; roughly 49% were seen once. Sample: sorted CD4+, CD8+, or CD8+CD57+ T cells (not recorded which) from PBMCs. The clonotype was recovered from a human donor with aplastic anemia. The V gene is TRBV13, the J gene TRBJ1-2; 7 bases fit TRBD1. The chain's CDR3 is CASSAPGQRSGGYTF. For the CDR3, the DNA is TGTGCCAGCAGCGCCCCGGGACAGAGGAGTGGTGGCTACACCTTC.